This record covers a single TCR beta chain. This clone was detected once. Which antigen it targets is not known. No base quality information exists; no much larger clone differs at one position. This sample is part of a study of blood T cell repertoires in COVID-19 (dated by TCRdb to 2018 to 2020). General notes on the study: Collaborator samples came from the United States, Italy and Spain and covered acute and convalescent phases of COVID-19. The repertoires were released in a freely available public database intended as a resource for research on the immune response to SARS-CoV-2. The material from the prospective study consisted of cDNA or gDNA derived from T cells, B-cell-depleted T cells, or PBMCs. Deeply sampled blood TCRbeta repertoires from subjects exposed to, actively infected with, or recovered from COVID-19 were included in the dataset. HLA class I and class II types, where available, came from metadata supplied by the sample provider rather than from assay-based typing. Samples came from the ongoing ImmuneRACE study (first 160 participants) plus 1,254 subjects from 6 global collaborators. A de-identified subject ID, COVID-19 status, age in years and sex were almost always included in the sample metadata.

Study-wide conclusions, independent of this receptor: Clinical and demographic metadata were provided uncurated, with the amount varying by source and participant.

Collaborating institutions collected whole blood in K2EDTA tubes following their own protocols. For TCRbeta analysis, collaborators shipped samples in one of three forms: frozen whole blood, isolated PBMCs, or DNA extracted from either of those sample types. TCRbeta CDR3 regions were amplified from genomic DNA by means of the immunoSEQ Assay, a bias-controlled multiplex PCR. Per the original workflow: The number of nucleated cells in each sample was estimated from the amplification of reference gene primers within the assay. To quantify the absolute abundance of each unique TCRbeta CDR3 rearrangement, sequence reads were collapsed and filtered. Productive Simpson clonality was computed per sample as the square root of Simpson's diversity index over productive rearrangements. TCRdb retrieved this table from immuneACCESS and kept in-frame rearrangements only. Not all clones are present; in checked studies, unresolved V genes account for under half, and no reason is known for the remainder. V and J calls and clone size are those listed in that table; D and trimming were worked out from the DNA. For this sample there are 260,000 or so clones; over 75% appear just once. Around 9.1% of the sample comes from the top ten.

The sample consisted of peripheral blood. The TCR originated in a human donor in a cohort sampled during active COVID-19.

CDR3 sequence: CAISAFQGTYEQYF. Here is the DNA: TGTGCCATCAGTGCTTTTCAGGGCACCTACGAGCAGTACTTC. The V and J segments used are TRBV10-3 and TRBJ2-7; TRBD1 could be the D gene, as 5 bases match. V sheds 4 bases and J sheds 2 bases, leaving 12 bases between their ends. CDR1 and CDR2, per the germline V gene, are ENHRY and SYGVKD. Inclusive of the bounding cysteine and phenylalanine, the CDR3 is 14 residues long. The DNA shown is the 42-base CDR3, in frame from base 1.